This passage covers 30 T cell receptor beta chains from one sample sequenced in a study of blood T cell repertoires in COVID-19. Sequencing used immunoSEQ multiplex PCR; TCRdb keeps in-frame clones, though not all of them. The sample yields about 190,000 clones, around 80% seen once. The sequenced sample was peripheral blood. The receptor set was obtained from a woman aged 45-65 years with acute or convalescent COVID-19.

This rearrangement joins TRBV15 to TRBJ2-4, with TRBD1 matching 9 bases. Germline lookup yields CDR1 LNHNV and CDR2 YYDKDF (reference sequence). Trimming at V came to 3 bases and at J to 0 bases, leaving 3 bases not matched to a gene. The CDR3 runs to 16 residues. The CDR3, as DNA: TGTGCCACCAGCAGCATACAGGGGGCAGCCAAAAACATTCAGTACTTC. Its protein product is CATSSIQGAAKNIQYF.

This rearrangement joins TRBV11-2 to TRBJ1-6, with D uncertain. Trimming shortened V by 5 bases and J by 7 bases, and 3 bases separated the two germline ends. This CDR3 spans 11 amino acids. Per germline, CDR1 SGHAT and CDR2 FQNNGV. CDR3 in DNA: TGTGCCAGCAGCGAGAATTCACCCCTCCACTTT. Protein sequence: CASSENSPLHF.

The rearrangement joins TRBV9 to TRBJ2-3; 14 nucleotides agree with TRBD2. From germline, CDR1 is SGDLS and CDR2 YYNGEE. J lost 2 bases, V lost 7 bases, and 9 bases had no gene match. This CDR3 is built from 17 residues. CDR3 in DNA: TGTGCCAGCGGACTAGCGGGGGGACCAGCTACCACAGATACGCAGTATTTT. This encodes CASGLAGGPATTDTQYF.

The chain recombines TRBV2 with TRBJ2-7; no firm D call. Trimming stripped 3 bases from V and 0 bases from J, with 9 bases between. CDR3 size: 14 residues. Germline V gives CDR1 SNHLY, CDR2 FYNNEI. The CDR3 coding sequence is TGTGCCAGCAGTGAGGGTTACAGCTCCTACGAGCAGTACTTC. Residues: CASSEGYSSYEQYF.

V and J are TRBV5-1 and TRBJ1-1; the match to TRBD1 covers 7 bases. The CDR3 length is 13 residues. Germline CDR1 is SGHRS and CDR2 is YFSETQ. J lost 8 bases, V lost 0 bases, and 4 bases had no gene match. CDR3 in amino acids: CASSLAGQTEAFF. CDR3 nucleotide sequence: TGCGCCAGCAGCTTGGCGGGACAGACCGAAGCTTTCTTT.

This sequence joins TRBV3-1 (or the pseudogene TRBV3-2) and TRBJ2-3, with 14 bases lining up with TRBD2. This CDR3 region has 17 residues. After removal of 4 bases from V and 6 bases from J, the junction contained 9 bases not matched to a gene. Germline CDR1 is LGHDT and CDR2 is YNNKEL (reference sequence). The CDR3 loop is CASSPGGLAGGGDTQYF. For the CDR3, the DNA is TGTGCCAGCAGCCCCGGTGGACTAGCGGGGGGAGGGGATACGCAGTATTTT.

The chain carries TRBV6-2 or TRBV6-3 and TRBJ2-7; the match to TRBD2 covers 9 bases. There are 14 residues in the CDR3. Germline CDR1 reads MNHEY; CDR2 reads SVGEGT. The V segment lost 6 bases and the J segment 0 bases; nucleotides outside the gene matches: 3. The CDR3 sequence is CASSGLASSYEQYF. The CDR3 bases are TGTGCCAGCAGCGGACTAGCGAGCTCCTACGAGCAGTACTTC.

This clone was seen a few times. The chain joins TRBV2 to TRBJ1-1; possible D gene TRBD1, 6 bases. Trimming pared 6 bases from V and 5 bases from J, leaving 13 bases between. Germline lookup yields CDR1 SNHLY and CDR2 FYNNEI. This CDR3 has 13 amino acids. Written as DNA, the CDR3 is TGTGCCAGCAGAGGGGGATTGGGGACTGAAGCTTTCTTT. This encodes CASRGGLGTEAFF.

This clone has just a few counts. The V call is TRBV18, the J call TRBJ1-3; 12 bases are shared with TRBD1. V was pared by 6 bases and J by 4 bases, with 10 bases of the junction left unmatched. The CDR3 sequence is 17 residues long. Germline values: CDR1 KGHSH, CDR2 LQKENI. CDR3 nucleotide sequence: TGTGCCAGCTCGCCCCCGGGACAGGGGGCGAAAGGAAACACCATATATTTT. Protein sequence: CASSPPGQGAKGNTIYF. The whole variable domain, filled in from reference TRBV18 and TRBJ1-3, reads NAGVMQNPRHLVRRRGQEARLRCSPMKGHSHVYWYRQLPEEGLKFMVYLQKENIIDESGMPKERFSAEFPKEGPSILRIQQVVRGDSAAYFCASSPPGQGAKGNTIYFGEGSWLTVV.

There are a few counts of this clone. This chain joins TRBV30 and TRBJ1-2; maybe TRBD1 (5 bases). CDR1 and CDR2 (germline): GTSNPN, SVGIG (reference sequence). V lost 0 bases and J lost 0, with 8 bases in between. This CDR3 is built from 14 residues. The CDR3 is CAWSVDSTNYGYTF. CDR3 DNA sequence: TGTGCCTGGAGTGTAGACAGCACTAACTATGGCTACACCTTC. Variable domain in full (rest from reference TRBV30 and TRBJ1-2): SQTIHQWPATLVQPVGSPLSLECTVEGTSNPNLYWYRQAAGRGLQLLFYSVGIGQISSEVPQNLSASRPQDRQFILSSKKLLLSDSGFYLCAWSVDSTNYGYTFGSGTRLTVV.

The chain links TRBV18 to TRBJ2-3; the D gene is possibly TRBD1 (7 bases). The CDR3 has 14 residues. Per germline, CDR1 KGHSH and CDR2 LQKENI. V lost 3 bases to trimming and J lost 7 bases, with 14 bases between them. The CDR3 region is CASSPPGGLYTQYF. CDR3 sequence (DNA): TGTGCCAGCTCACCCCCAGGGGGGCTATATACGCAGTATTTT.

The sample holds a few counts of this clone. Other DNA sequences from this sample encode an identical CDR3 as well. The chain joins TRBV5-1 to TRBJ2-7; tentatively, D is TRBD1 (8 bases). Looked up from germline, CDR1 is SGHRS and CDR2 is YFSETQ. The CDR3 is made up of 15 amino acids. The V end was cut by 0 bases, the J end by 4 bases, with 14 bases between. CDR3 DNA sequence: TGCGCCAGCAGCTTGGCCGGACAGGGAGGGTACGAGCAGTACTTC. Translation: CASSLAGQGGYEQYF.

The chain joins TRBV7-9 to TRBJ1-4; weak D call: TRBD1 (5 bases). Germline lookup yields CDR1 SEHNR and CDR2 FQNEAQ (reference sequence). V was pared by 8 bases and J by 0 bases, with 16 bases between. The CDR3 sequence is 16 residues long. The CDR3, as DNA: TGTGCCAGCCGCCATTCGGGGGGTTCAACTAATGAAAAACTGTTTTTT. It translates to CASRHSGGSTNEKLFF.

Written as DNA, the CDR3 is TGTGCCTGGAGCGACACAGGGGGAAATCAGCCCCAGCATTTT. Residues: CAWSDTGGNQPQHF. The rearrangement links TRBV30 to TRBJ1-5; 8 bases agree with TRBD1. Germline V gene lookup returns CDR1 GTSNPN and CDR2 SVGIG (reference sequence). This CDR3 has 14 residues. The ends lost 3 bases at V and 4 bases at J; junction bases unmatched: 5.

The genes are TRBV29-1 and TRBJ2-7, with TRBD2 matching 11 bases. V was pared by 4 bases and J by 4 bases, with 3 bases of the junction left unmatched. The CDR3 extends over 13 amino acids. The germline gives CDR1 SQVTM, CDR2 ANQGSEA. CDR3: CSVGLAGGYEQYF. CDR3 in DNA: TGCAGCGTTGGGCTAGCGGGAGGTTACGAGCAGTACTTC.

This chain links TRBV29-1 with TRBJ2-7, with D perhaps TRBD2 (6 bases). The CDR3 has 16 residues. Trimming removed 2 bases from V and 6 bases from J, with 23 bases in between. Germline assignment: CDR1 SQVTM and CDR2 ANQGSEA. This CDR3 reads CSVERPTPGRLGEQYF. CDR3 sequence (DNA): TGCAGCGTTGAACGACCCACCCCCGGGAGATTGGGCGAGCAGTACTTC.

The chain recombines TRBV24-1 with TRBJ1-2; the match to TRBD1 covers 9 bases. This CDR3 has 16 residues. CDR1 is KGHDR, CDR2 SFDVKD, per germline. With 4 bases clipped from V and 4 bases from J, the junction kept 9 bases outside the gene matches. This CDR3 is CATSDRGQGGTYGYTF. CDR3 DNA: TGTGCCACCAGTGACCGGGGACAGGGAGGGACCTATGGCTACACCTTC.

J is TRBJ2-7 and V is TRBV4-3; 12 bases agree with TRBD2. Germline-derived CDR1 and CDR2 are LGHNA and YSLEER. This CDR3 comprises 17 residues. J gave up 5 bases and V 1 base, and 9 bases lay outside the gene matches. CDR3 residues: CASSQGMTSGSMNEQYF. The CDR3 region has the DNA TGCGCCAGCAGCCAAGGGATGACTAGCGGGAGTATGAACGAGCAGTACTTC.

A remark on this clone: A read error may produce the germline difference seen at one junction end. The rearrangement joins TRBV19 to TRBJ1-2; a possible D gene is TRBD1 (6 bases). CDR1 is LNHDA, CDR2 SQIVND, per germline (reference sequence). The CDR3 has 12 amino acids. This chain's CDR3 is CASSNTDSRRSF. CDR3 DNA: TGTGCCAGTAGTAACACGGACAGTCGTCGGTCCTTC.

This clone was observed many times. V usage is TRBV9 and J usage is TRBJ2-4; D is unclear. The CDR3 has 12 residues. V lost 4 bases to trimming and J lost 9 bases, with 11 bases between them. Germline V gene lookup returns CDR1 SGDLS and CDR2 YYNGEE. The CDR3 coding sequence is TGTGCCAGCAGCCCCCAGGATGGCATTCAGTACTTC. Its translation is CASSPQDGIQYF. Looking up the rest from reference TRBV9 and TRBJ2-4 gives the full variable domain: DSGVTQTPKHLITATGQRVTLRCSPRSGDLSVYWYQQSLDQGLQFLIQYYNGEERAKGNILERFSAQQFPDLHSELNLSSLELGDSALYFCASSPQDGIQYFGAGTRLSVL.

The genes are TRBV12-3 or TRBV12-4 and TRBJ1-1; perhaps TRBD1 as D (6 bases). This CDR3 region has 12 residues. V lost 6 bases, J lost 5 bases, and 10 bases lay in between. The CDR3 coding sequence is TGTGCCAGCAGGAACAGGGTTACTGAAGCTTTCTTT. It specifies CASRNRVTEAFF.

The chain is built from TRBV5-1 and TRBJ2-7; D gene uncertain. There are 15 residues in the CDR3. Trimming cost V 0 bases and J 3 bases, with 13 bases left between them. Per germline, CDR1 SGHRS and CDR2 YFSETQ. CDR3 residues: CASSLGPGQVYEQYF. The CDR3 nucleotides read TGCGCCAGCAGCTTGGGCCCAGGCCAGGTCTACGAGCAGTACTTC. Together with reference TRBV5-1 and TRBJ2-7, the CDR3 gives the full variable domain: KAGVTQTPRYLIKTRGQQVTLSCSPISGHRSVSWYQQTPGQGLQFLFEYFSETQRNKGNFPGRFSGRQFSNSRSEMNVSTLELGDSALYLCASSLGPGQVYEQYFGPGTRLTVT.

This clone has just a few counts. The rearrangement links TRBV30 to TRBJ1-6, with D perhaps TRBD1 (5 bases). CDR3 length: 13 residues. Trimming pared 2 bases from V and 7 bases from J, leaving 9 bases between. CDR1 and CDR2 (germline): GTSNPN, SVGIG (reference sequence). DNA for the CDR3: TGTGCCTGGAGTACAGGTACAAATTCACCCCTCCACTTT. It translates to CAWSTGTNSPLHF.

This sequence joins TRBV15 and TRBJ1-1, with unresolved D. Per the germline V gene, CDR1 is LNHNV and CDR2 is YYDKDF (reference sequence). This CDR3 region has 15 residues. V dropped 2 bases and J dropped 3 bases, with 13 bases sitting between them. The CDR3 sequence: CATSRSPNGDTEAFF. CDR3 nucleotides: TGTGCCACCAGCAGATCCCCCAACGGGGACACTGAAGCTTTCTTT.

The chain combines TRBV29-1 with TRBJ2-1; 9 nucleotides align to TRBD2. This CDR3 comprises 15 residues. Trimming at V came to 0 bases and at J to 6 bases, leaving 6 bases not matched to a gene. Germline-derived CDR1 and CDR2 are SQVTM and ANQGSEA. CDR3 loop: CSVEDRGGRGNEQFF. CDR3 nucleotide sequence: TGCAGCGTTGAAGATCGCGGCGGGAGGGGCAATGAGCAGTTCTTC.

The chain employs TRBV24-1 and TRBJ2-7; 8 bases match TRBD1. Germline V CDR1 and CDR2: KGHDR, SFDVKD. The J segment lost 1 base and the V segment lost 3 bases, leaving 4 bases of the junction unmatched. The CDR3 is made up of 15 amino acids. The CDR3 loop reads CATSDPGTGSYEQYF. In DNA, the CDR3 is TGTGCCACCAGTGATCCCGGGACAGGATCCTACGAGCAGTACTTC.

The genes are TRBV7-2 and TRBJ2-5; tentative D call: TRBD2 (5 bases). This CDR3 contains 12 residues. V was cut by 5 bases and J by 5 bases, with 9 bases left in between. Germline V gene lookup returns CDR1 SGHTA and CDR2 FQGNSA. CDR3 region: CASSRRGETQYF. DNA of the CDR3: TGTGCCAGCAGCCGACGAGGGGAGACCCAGTACTTC.

The chain couples TRBV28 to TRBJ1-5, with unresolved D. The CDR3 length is 14 residues. The V and J ends lost 6 bases and 4 bases respectively, with 13 bases between them. Germline V gene sequence: CDR1 MDHEN, CDR2 SYDVKM. CDR3 DNA sequence: TGTGCCAGCAGCGAGCTTCTCGGTAATCAGCCCCAGCATTTT. It translates to CASSELLGNQPQHF. Full variable domain (outside the CDR3, taken from reference TRBV28 and TRBJ1-5): DVKVTQSSRYLVKRTGEKVFLECVQDMDHENMFWYRQDPGLGLRLIYFSYDVKMKEKGDIPEGYSVSREKKERFSLILESASTNQTSMYLCASSELLGNQPQHFGDGTRLSIL.

Details on this clone: This specimen includes other DNA sequences encoding the same CDR3. J is TRBJ1-1 and V is TRBV12-3 or TRBV12-4, with D hard to call. V was cut by 1 base and J by 4 bases, with 7 bases left in between. The CDR3 has 13 amino acids. The CDR3 bases are TGTGCCAGCAGTTTAGGGGGAGGCACTGAAGCTTTCTTT. It yields the protein CASSLGGGTEAFF.

The V gene is TRBV5-5, the J gene TRBJ1-1; D is perhaps TRBD1 (5 bases). Deletions cut 2 bases from V and 5 bases from J, with 16 bases between. This CDR3 is 15 amino acids long. Germline V gene data show CDR1 as SGHKS and CDR2 as YYEKEE (reference sequence). The CDR3: CASSLLGGIVTEAFF. The CDR3 DNA is TGTGCCAGCAGCTTATTGGGGGGGATCGTTACTGAAGCTTTCTTT.